One sample yielded the 27 T cell receptor beta chains listed below, sequenced in a study of cytomegalovirus exposure and HLA in healthy donors. The PCR contained 60 Vbeta and 13 Jbeta primers. TCRdb keeps only in-frame clones here, not all; method: immunoSEQ multiplex PCR. This sample carries about 190,000 clones, approximately 75% of them seen once, and the ten largest clones take 4% to 5%. The sample comprised PBMCs. Receptor source: a young man in good health and CMV-seropositive.

The chain couples TRBV6-5 to TRBJ1-6, with 7 positions matching TRBD1. This CDR3 spans 15 amino acids. V gave up 0 bases and J gave up 7 bases; unmatched junction bases: 3. Germline CDR1 and CDR2: MNHEY and SVGAGI. CDR3 in amino acids: CASSYSGQANSPLHF. The CDR3, as DNA: TGTGCCAGCAGTTACTCCGGACAGGCGAATTCACCCCTCCACTTT.

This chain links TRBV27 with TRBJ2-5; 7 nucleotides line up with TRBD1. Trimming took 5 bases from V and 4 from J; bases not matched to a gene: 1. The germline CDR1 and CDR2 sequences are MNHEY and SMNVEV (reference sequence). CDR3 length equals 12 residues. This CDR3 reads CASSRDRETQYF. DNA for the CDR3: TGTGCCAGCAGTCGGGACAGAGAGACCCAGTACTTC.

The chain employs TRBV27 and TRBJ2-5; no clear D. Matching the DNA end better, TRBJ2-7 makes the J call doubtful. The germline gives CDR1 MNHEY, CDR2 SMNVEV (reference sequence). The CDR3 loop spans 11 amino acids. CDR3 amino acids: CASSSGPEQYF. CDR3 coding DNA: TGTGCCAGCAGTTCTGGGCCCGAGCAGTACTTC.

This CDR3 is CASSLGATEAFF. The CDR3 region has the DNA TGTGCCAGCAGCTTGGGGGCCACTGAAGCTTTCTTT. V usage is TRBV11-3 and J usage is TRBJ1-1; maybe TRBD1 (6 bases). The CDR3 has 12 amino acids. Trimming pared 3 bases from V and 4 bases from J, leaving 6 bases between. Germline CDR1 reads SGHNT; CDR2 reads YENEEA.

This chain's CDR3 is CSVDASGVSTDTQYF. DNA of the CDR3: TGCAGCGTTGACGCTAGCGGGGTTAGCACAGATACGCAGTATTTT. The J gene is TRBJ2-3, the V gene TRBV29-1; 9 bases are shared with TRBD2. The CDR3 contains 15 residues. The trim removed 3 bases at V and 0 bases at J, leaving 4 bases unmatched. From germline, CDR1 is SQVTM and CDR2 ANQGSEA.

The V gene is TRBV7-3, the J gene TRBJ1-3; D uncertain. V was cut by 2 bases and J by 1 base, with 15 bases left in between. Per the germline V gene, CDR1 is SGHTA and CDR2 is FQGTGA. The CDR3 loop spans 17 amino acids. The CDR3 bases are TGTGCCAGCAGCTTACCGCTCGGGAGGAGGTCTGGAAACACCATATATTTT. Protein: CASSLPLGRRSGNTIYF.

This CDR3 reads CASSTQLHQEQFF. The CDR3 nucleotides are TGTGCCAGCAGCACCCAACTACATCAGGAGCAGTTCTTC. This chain links TRBV7-3 with TRBJ2-1; no firm D call. Trimming took 5 bases from V and 10 from J, leaving 15 bases between them. Germline CDR1 and CDR2: SGHTA and FQGTGA. CDR3 length: 13 amino acids.

The rearrangement uses TRBV15 and TRBJ1-4; 7 bases map to TRBD1. CDR3 length: 14 amino acids. J lost 7 bases, V lost 6 bases, and 8 bases had no gene match. The germline gives CDR1 LNHNV, CDR2 YYDKDF (reference sequence). This CDR3 is CATSDHRGGEKLFF. CDR3 DNA sequence: TGTGCCACCAGTGACCACAGGGGAGGTGAAAAACTGTTTTTT.

The chain has TRBV10-3 and TRBJ2-3; D not resolved. The CDR3 loop spans 11 amino acids. The V and J ends lost 10 bases and 5 bases respectively, with 10 bases between them. Per the germline V gene, CDR1 is ENHRY and CDR2 is SYGVKD. Here the CDR3 DNA reads TGTGCCACCCTCTACGGAGATACGCAGTATTTT. This translates into CATLYGDTQYF.

This chain's CDR3 is CASSLAAYNEQFF. DNA for the CDR3: TGTGCCAGCAGCTTAGCAGCCTACAATGAGCAGTTCTTC. The chain recombines TRBV11-3 with TRBJ2-1; D gene uncertain. Trimming pared 1 base from V and 2 bases from J, leaving 3 bases between. CDR3 length equals 13 residues. Germline CDR1 and CDR2: SGHNT and YENEEA.

The chain uses TRBV9 and TRBJ2-5, with a possible D match to TRBD2 (6 bases). The V and J ends lost 4 bases and 5 bases respectively, with 24 bases between them. Germline assignment: CDR1 SGDLS and CDR2 YYNGEE. This CDR3 has 17 residues. CDR3 DNA sequence: TGTGCCAGCAGCTCGGTCCTCGATCTGACTAGTTTGGAGACCCAGTACTTC. Translation: CASSSVLDLTSLETQYF.

This clone was counted only a few times. The chain links TRBV7-9 to TRBJ1-2; a possible D gene is TRBD1 (6 bases). The CDR3 covers 14 residues. The V end was cut by 4 bases, the J end by 7 bases, with 16 bases between. The germline V gene encodes CDR1 SEHNR and CDR2 FQNEAQ (reference sequence). Here the CDR3 reads CASSSEGQSAGYTF. Here the CDR3 DNA reads TGTGCCAGCAGCTCAGAGGGACAATCGGCTGGCTACACCTTC.

This clone was detected only once. J is TRBJ2-2 and V is TRBV7-8, with 15 bases fitting TRBD2. After removal of 5 bases from V and 6 bases from J, the junction contained 4 bases not matched to a gene. The germline V gene encodes CDR1 SGHVS and CDR2 FQNEAQ. CDR3 size: 16 residues. CDR3 nucleotide sequence: TGTGCCAGCAGCCCGAGGACTAGCGGGAGGGCCGGGGAGCTGTTTTTT. Translation: CASSPRTSGRAGELFF. The full variable domain, with the rest looked up from reference TRBV7-8 and TRBJ2-2, is GAGVSQSPRYKVAKRGQDVALRCDPISGHVSLFWYQQALGQGPEFLTYFQNEAQLDKSGLPSDRFFAERPEGSVSTLKIQRTQQEDSAVYLCASSPRTSGRAGELFFGEGSRLTVL.

The V call is TRBV29-1, the J call TRBJ1-4, with TRBD1 identical over 8 bases. Germline V gene lookup returns CDR1 SQVTM and CDR2 ANQGSEA. V lost 4 bases to trimming and J lost 8 bases; unmatched junction nucleotides: 9. The CDR3 is 14 residues long. Written as DNA, the CDR3 is TGCAGCGTTGCCTCAGGGGGCGCGAGAGAAAAACTGTTTTTT. Its translation is CSVASGGAREKLFF.

The chain uses TRBV2 and TRBJ2-2; D call uncertain. This CDR3 is built from 13 residues. Germline assignment: CDR1 SNHLY and CDR2 FYNNEI. With 6 bases removed from V and 6 bases from J, the gap between germline ends came to 11 bases. The CDR3 sequence: CASSVGDPGELFF. The CDR3 nucleotides are TGTGCCAGCAGCGTAGGAGACCCCGGGGAGCTGTTTTTT.

The rearrangement links TRBV18 to TRBJ2-7; 9 nucleotides align to TRBD1. The CDR3 spans 18 residues. With 6 bases clipped from V and 4 bases from J, the junction kept 19 bases outside the gene matches. In germline, CDR1 is KGHSH, CDR2 LQKENI. For the CDR3, the DNA is TGTGCCAGCTCCCAACTGGCGAGGAGTGGGACAGGGAGATACGAGCAGTACTTC. Protein product: CASSQLARSGTGRYEQYF.

This chain links TRBV7-9 with TRBJ2-5, with 8 nucleotides matching TRBD1. CDR3 length equals 14 residues. Germline V gene sequence: CDR1 SEHNR, CDR2 FQNEAQ (reference sequence). Trimming cost V 5 bases and J 2 bases; bases outside gene matches: 4. CDR3 in DNA: TGTGCCAGCAGCCCACAGGGGGGACAAGAGACCCAGTACTTC. Translation gives CASSPQGGQETQYF.

This clone was observed a single time. The chain combines TRBV6-5 with TRBJ2-5; weak D call: TRBD1 (8 bases). The CDR3 consists of 15 residues. Between the trimmed V and J ends, which lost 6 bases and 5 bases, there was a span of 19 bases. In germline, CDR1 is MNHEY, CDR2 SVGAGI. The CDR3 bases are TGTGCCAGCAGATATACAGGGGGGGAAGTGGAGACCCAGTACTTC. It is translated as CASRYTGGEVETQYF.

Comment on this clone: This sample includes further DNA sequences coding for the same CDR3. The gene calls are TRBV5-1 and TRBJ2-7; perhaps TRBD1 as D (6 bases). Germline V lookup: CDR1 SGHRS, CDR2 YFSETQ. CDR3 size: 12 residues. V dropped 4 bases and J dropped 4 bases, with 9 bases sitting between them. The CDR3 is CASSAQGYEQYF. The CDR3 coding sequence is TGCGCCAGCAGCGCGCAGGGGTACGAGCAGTACTTC.

This clone was detected only a few times. The chain joins TRBV6-5 to TRBJ2-7; D uncertain. CDR3 length equals 12 residues. Germline CDR1 MNHEY, CDR2 SVGAGI. Trimming removed 4 bases at V and 6 bases at J, with 10 bases between. As DNA, the CDR3 is TGTGCCAGCAGTTGGTCCGGTTCCGAGCAGTACTTC. Translating it yields CASSWSGSEQYF.

The chain has TRBV29-1 and TRBJ2-7; 10 nucleotides agree with TRBD1. Germline lookup yields CDR1 SQVTM and CDR2 ANQGSEA. Trimming at V came to 6 bases and at J to 2 bases, leaving 7 bases not matched to a gene. This CDR3 comprises 14 residues. The CDR3 DNA reads TGCAGCGTCGCAGGGGGACAGGGGACCTACGAGCAGTACTTC. It encodes CSVAGGQGTYEQYF.

The chain carries TRBV5-4 and TRBJ2-1, with D possibly being TRBD2 (5 bases). This CDR3 comprises 12 residues. The V end lost 3 bases, the J end lost 9 bases, and 10 bases lay between the germline ends. Germline V gene data show CDR1 as SGHNT and CDR2 as YYREEE (reference sequence). This CDR3 is CASSSGWGEQFF. CDR3 coding DNA: TGTGCCAGCAGCTCGGGGTGGGGTGAGCAGTTCTTC.

This clone was seen a few times. This chain uses TRBV18 with TRBJ1-3; the match to TRBD1 covers 8 bases. Germline CDR1 KGHSH, CDR2 LQKENI. Trimming took 8 bases from V and 2 from J; bases not matched to a gene: 8. CDR3 length: 15 residues. CDR3 nucleotides: TGTGCCAGCCAGCCGGACAGGGTGCCTGGAAACACCATATATTTT. It specifies CASQPDRVPGNTIYF.

The chain employs TRBV30 and TRBJ1-6, with TRBD1 matching over 10 bases. The CDR3 totals 14 residues. The germline V gene encodes CDR1 GTSNPN and CDR2 SVGIG (reference sequence). Unmatched junction bases numbered 4, after V lost 2 bases and J lost 9 bases. CDR3 nucleotides: TGTGCCTGGAGTCAGGACAGGGGGTTTTCACCCCTCCACTTT. Its protein is CAWSQDRGFSPLHF.

A single count supports this clone. This chain joins TRBV13 and TRBJ1-2; D not certain. The V gene's germline CDR1 is PRHDT and CDR2 FYEKMQ (reference sequence). The ends were cut back, 2 bases at V and 8 bases at J, with 12 bases in the middle. CDR3 length: 13 residues. The CDR3 region has the DNA TGTGCCAGCAGCTTACGTGCCAGGCGCGGCTACACCTTC. It codes for CASSLRARRGYTF.

Of note for this clone: The sample holds other DNA sequences that translate to the same CDR3. This chain joins TRBV7-8 and TRBJ1-2; D is uncertain. Germline CDR1 reads SGHVS; CDR2 reads FQNEAQ. The CDR3 consists of 12 residues. Trimming left V 3 bases short and J 2 bases short, with 4 bases between. The CDR3 is CASSLQNYGYTF. The CDR3, as DNA: TGTGCCAGCAGCTTGCAGAACTATGGCTACACCTTC. The complete variable domain, with remaining parts taken from reference TRBV7-8 and TRBJ1-2, reads GAGVSQSPRYKVAKRGQDVALRCDPISGHVSLFWYQQALGQGPEFLTYFQNEAQLDKSGLPSDRFFAERPEGSVSTLKIQRTQQEDSAVYLCASSLQNYGYTFGSGTRLTVV.

The chain recombines TRBV18 with TRBJ2-2; D call uncertain. Trimming pared 6 bases from V and 3 bases from J, leaving 5 bases between. Germline V gene sequence: CDR1 KGHSH, CDR2 LQKENI. The CDR3 is 12 amino acids. CDR3 protein: CASSLYTGELFF. The CDR3 DNA reads as TGTGCCAGCTCCCTCTACACCGGGGAGCTGTTTTTT.